The rows below give T cell receptor beta chains drawn from one sample of a study of neurological immune-mediated disorders. TCRdb itself ran the 5' RACE reads through MiXCR, one entry per CDR3 protein. Of more than 15,000 distinct CDR3 sequences in the sample, approximately 14% were seen once. Sequencing input: PBMCs. These receptors were obtained from a man aged 60 to 69 with HTLV-1-associated myelopathy (HAM/TSP). Each CDR3 is given with its conserved first and last residue. Some rows have no size entry. The others give once, few or many, or a class for an expanded clone.

abundance,v_gene,j_gene,CDR3aa
many,TRBV18,TRBJ2-7,CASSPAYSGGAYEQYF
many,TRBV6-5,TRBJ2-1,CASSYLGGGTDEQFF
many,TRBV12-3/TRBV12-4,TRBJ1-2,CASSTRGAAYGGYTF
NA,TRBV7-2,TRBJ2-1,CASSQAREYNEQFF
many,TRBV5-1,TRBJ2-5,CASSLGSGGGRETQYF
many,TRBV20-1,TRBJ1-4,CSARDRVLEKLFF
many,TRBV7-2,TRBJ1-1,CASSLERLLNTEAFF
many,TRBV29-1,TRBJ2-7,CSVDTGPAYEQYF
many,TRBV7-9,TRBJ1-2,CASSSPGQDGYTF
many,TRBV12-3/TRBV12-4,TRBJ2-5,CASSSSVKSGGETQYF
many,TRBV5-1,TRBJ2-3,CASTFRLESTDTQYF
many,TRBV10-3,TRBJ1-4,CAISEGSLGGEKLFF
medium-sized,TRBV5-1,TRBJ2-1,CASSQQGLEQFF
NA,TRBV5-1,TRBJ1-1,CASSLGGGPWAFF
many,TRBV25-1,TRBJ1-1,CASSPRGQRNTEAFF
medium-sized,TRBV11-1,TRBJ2-3,CASSSRAGHTDTQYF
many,TRBV12-3/TRBV12-4,TRBJ2-3,CASSLAENLAGINTDTQYF
medium-sized,TRBV4-1,TRBJ1-1,CASSQARGGSEAFF
medium-sized,TRBV4-1,TRBJ2-7,CASSRTGPQSYEQYF
many,TRBV28,TRBJ1-4,CASSLYRVPNEKLFF
many,TRBV20-1,TRBJ1-5,CSASRTGTGGWEPQHF
many,TRBV5-1,TRBJ1-2,CASSGNRGALGGYTF